These T cell receptor beta chains were read from a single sample in a study of blood T cells in healthy people across ages. TCRdb reprocessed the 5' RACE reads with MiXCR, giving one entry per CDR3 protein. The top ten clones hold roughly 24% of a sample with some 780,000 distinct CDR3 sequences, roughly three fifths of them seen once. The sequenced sample was blood. Every receptor here comes from a man aged 35 to 55 in good health. CDR3s include the opening cysteine and the closing phenylalanine or tryptophan. D genes are given only for firm matches. Only some rows state a clone size, as once, few, many or a class for expanded clones.

d_call j_call v_call clone_size cdr3_nt cdr3_aa
. TRBJ2-5 TRBV7-2 . TGTGCCAGCAGCTTTTTCGGGACGCGGGAGACCCAGTACTTC CASSFFGTRETQYF
. TRBJ2-3 TRBV12-3/TRBV12-4 . TGTGCCAACAGTTTAGACGGGGGCGAGGATACGCAGTATTTT CANSLDGGEDTQYF
. TRBJ2-5 TRBV27 . TGTGCCAGCAGTTGGGATGGGGGAGAAGAGACCCAGTACTTC CASSWDGGEETQYF
. TRBJ2-1 TRBV7-9 few TGTGCCAGCAGCTTAGACCCGATTGAGCAGTTCTTC CASSLDPIEQFF
TRBD1 TRBJ2-1 TRBV5-1 . TGCGCCAGCAGCCCCTCGACTCAGGGGGCTCGCAATGAGCAGTTCTTC CASSPSTQGARNEQFF
. TRBJ1-2 TRBV3-1 . TGTGCCAGCAGTCAAACAGTGGATGGCTACACCTTC CASSQTVDGYTF
. TRBJ2-3 TRBV5-1 few TGCGCCAGCAGCTCGACAGGTGGGGGAGCAGATACGCAGTATTTT CASSSTGGGADTQYF
TRBD2 TRBJ2-7 TRBV5-5 . TGTGCCAGCAACCCTGGACTAGCGGGGGGGCACGAGCAGTACTTC CASNPGLAGGHEQYF
. TRBJ2-7 TRBV20-1 . TGCAGTGCTAGAACACAGTCCGTCGAGCAGTACTTC CSARTQSVEQYF
TRBD1 TRBJ1-2 TRBV29-1 few TGCAGCGGAGAGACAGGGGAATCGAGGGGCTACACCTTC CSGETGESRGYTF
. TRBJ2-5 TRBV9 few TGTGCCAGCAGCGTAGGGGCAGGGCGGGAGACCCAGTACTTC CASSVGAGRETQYF
TRBD1 TRBJ2-3 TRBV24-1 . TGTGCCACCAGTGGTTCAAGGACAGGGGACGCCACAGATACGCAGTATTTT CATSGSRTGDATDTQYF
. TRBJ2-5 TRBV29-1 . TGCAGCGTTGTACCCGGGGACTTGGGGGAGACCCAGTACTTC CSVVPGDLGETQYF
TRBD2 TRBJ2-7 TRBV12-3/TRBV12-4 few TGTGCCAGCAGTTTGATAGCGGGTGAGCTTGAGCAGTACTTC CASSLIAGELEQYF
TRBD2 TRBJ2-3 TRBV7-3 . TGTGCCAGCAGCTTATCTGGCGGGGGGATCACAGATACGCAGTATTTT CASSLSGGGITDTQYF
TRBD2 TRBJ2-5 TRBV7-2 . TGTGCCAGCAGCCGCCGACTAGCGGGAGGGCCTGAGACCCAGTACTTC CASSRRLAGGPETQYF
. TRBJ2-1 TRBV14 . TGTGCCAGCAGCCAATCCAGATACAATGAGCAGTTCTTC CASSQSRYNEQFF
. TRBJ2-5 TRBV11-1 once TGTGCCAGCAGCGCAGAGGGAGTCAGGGAGACCCAGTACTTC CASSAEGVRETQYF
TRBD2 TRBJ2-1 TRBV10-3 few TGTGCCATCAGTGGGCCTACGACTAGCGGGAGGAATGAGCAGTTCTTC CAISGPTTSGRNEQFF
TRBD2 TRBJ2-7 TRBV5-5 . TGTGCCAGCAGCTTGACTAGCGGGATCGGTAGGGAGCAGTACTTC CASSLTSGIGREQYF
TRBD1 TRBJ1-1 TRBV5-1 . TGCGCCAGCAGCTGGGAACAGGGGGCGTTCTCTCGAGCTTTCTTT CASSWEQGAFSRAFF
TRBD2 TRBJ2-1 TRBV7-6 . TGTGCCAGCAGCGTAGATCTGGGGGGGAATGAGCAGTTCTTC CASSVDLGGNEQFF
TRBD1 TRBJ1-4 TRBV6-5 . TGTGCCAGCAGTTACGCCGGACGGGACAGACGAGAAAAACTGTTTTTT CASSYAGRDRREKLFF
TRBD1 TRBJ2-5 TRBV27 few TGTGCCAGCAGGACAGGGATCGAGACCCAGTACTTC CASRTGIETQYF
. TRBJ2-2 TRBV5-5 . TGTGCCAGCAGCTTGGGGGTCCCTAGTCAAACCGGGGAGCTGTTTTTT CASSLGVPSQTGELFF
. TRBJ2-5 TRBV6-6 . TGTGCCAGCAGTTACTTGGAGGAGGTGTACTTC CASSYLEEVYF
TRBD2 TRBJ2-2 TRBV29-1 . TGCAGCGTGGGGGGACTAGCGGTTAACACCGGGGAGCTGTTTTTT CSVGGLAVNTGELFF
. TRBJ2-7 TRBV20-1 . TGCAGTGTTAGACCCAGGCTCTACGAGCAGTACTTC CSVRPRLYEQYF
TRBD2 TRBJ2-1 TRBV10-2 few TGCGCCAGCAGTGAGTCGCCCAGCGGGGACAATGAGCAGTTCTTC CASSESPSGDNEQFF
TRBD1 TRBJ2-4 TRBV24-1 . TGTGCCGCCAGTGATGACCAGGGGGCGGCCAAAAACATTCAGTACTTC CAASDDQGAAKNIQYF
. TRBJ2-5 TRBV3-1 . TGTGCCAGCAGCAGCCCCCTGGGGACTGGGGGATGGACCCAGTACTTC CASSSPLGTGGWTQYF
TRBD1 TRBJ2-7 TRBV28 . TGTGCCAGCAGTTTCACAGGGGGAAACTACGAGCAGTACTTC CASSFTGGNYEQYF
TRBD2 TRBJ2-7 TRBV5-1 . TGCGCCAGCAGCCCCGAGAGACTAGCGTACAATGAGCAGTACTTC CASSPERLAYNEQYF
TRBD2 TRBJ2-1 TRBV20-1 . TGCAGTGCTAGTGTGCGGACTAGCGGAGGAAATGAGCAGTTCTTC CSASVRTSGGNEQFF
. TRBJ2-5 TRBV7-9 few TGTGCCAGCGGGAACAGGGCCCAAGAGACCCAGTACTTC CASGNRAQETQYF
TRBD1 TRBJ1-1 TRBV4-2 . TGTGCCAGCACCATCACAGGGGGTGACACTGAAGCTTTCTTT CASTITGGDTEAFF
. TRBJ1-2 TRBV5-6 once TGTGCCAGCAGCCCACCTCTGTCGCGGATCTATGGCTACACCTTC CASSPPLSRIYGYTF
. TRBJ2-7 TRBV6-2/TRBV6-3 . TGTGCCAGCAGTTACCTGAGGGCAGGGGCCTACGAGCAGTACTTC CASSYLRAGAYEQYF
. TRBJ1-2 TRBV7-9 once TGTGCCAGCAGCATACTCGGACAAGGACCCTATGGCTACACCTTC CASSILGQGPYGYTF
TRBD1 TRBJ2-3 TRBV7-9 few TGTGCCAGCAGCCCACCCGACAGGGGAGATACGCAGTATTTT CASSPPDRGDTQYF
TRBD2 TRBJ2-1 TRBV13 . TGTGCCAGCAGCTTAGAGTGGACGTCGGGACTAGCGAGGCCCTACAATGAGCAGTTCTTC CASSLEWTSGLARPYNEQFF
. TRBJ2-5 TRBV29-1 . TGCAGCTCCCAAGTGGGGGCCTTGCAAGAGACCCAGTACTTC CSSQVGALQETQYF